This T cell receptor beta chain was recorded in a study of response to subunit inactivated influenza vaccine. Broader study findings: New T cells are recruited in small numbers by each seasonal influenza vaccination, according to the authors' suggestion.

TCRdb ran MiXCR on the RT-PCR reads and lists one entry per CDR3 protein. In the table there are approximately 480,000 distinct CDR3 sequences, over 9.5% of which are singletons. CDR1 is MGHDK and CDR2 is SYGVNS in the germline V gene. The V end lost 3 bases, the J end lost 3 bases, and 12 bases lay between the germline ends. This CDR3 has 15 amino acids. About this clonotype itself: Antigen specificity is unknown.

The specimen was PBMCs from blood, collected about 40 days after vaccination. The clonotype originates from a man in his forties or fifties who received an inactivated influenza vaccine. The chain recombines TRBV25-1 with TRBJ1-5; D unclear. CDR3 sequence: CASSDGRHINQPQHF. For the CDR3, the DNA is TGTGCCAGCAGTGACGGTAGACACATCAATCAGCCCCAGCATTTT.